The rows below give T cell receptor beta chains drawn from one sample of a study of blood T cells in healthy people across ages. TCRdb independently ran MiXCR on the 5' RACE reads; one entry per CDR3 protein. The data hold about 580,000 distinct CDR3 sequences, with less than 60% observed a single time. Source material: blood. The receptors originated from an older man in good health. CDR3s include the opening cysteine and the closing phenylalanine or tryptophan. The D gene is left open where the match is weak. Clone size is not always given. Where it is, it says once, few, many or a class for expanded clones.

clone_size,d_call,v_call,j_call,cdr3_nt,cdr3_aa
.,TRBD2,TRBV7-2,TRBJ2-4,TGTGCCAGCAGCCCACGACTAGCGGGGCAACCTGGGGACATTCAGTACTTC,CASSPRLAGQPGDIQYF
.,.,TRBV5-5,TRBJ2-2,TGTGCCAGCAGCTTGGAGTTTCTGGGATCGAACACCAGGGAGCTGTTTTTT,CASSLEFLGSNTRELFF
.,TRBD1,TRBV7-3,TRBJ2-3,TGTGCCAGCAGCCAGGGACAGGGGAGCACAGATACGCAGTATTTT,CASSQGQGSTDTQYF
.,.,TRBV7-3,TRBJ2-5,TGTGCCAGCAGCCCCCTTTCCCGCCAAGAGACCCAGTACTTC,CASSPLSRQETQYF
few,.,TRBV6-6,TRBJ2-1,TGTGCCAGCAGTTTAGGGGGGATTGGGTTATTCAATGAGCAGTTCTTC,CASSLGGIGLFNEQFF
few,.,TRBV7-8,TRBJ2-7,TGTGCCAGCATCGATGGCCCCGGGCGGGACGAGCAGTACTTC,CASIDGPGRDEQYF
.,TRBD1,TRBV29-1,TRBJ1-1,TGCAGCGCCGTCCGGACAGGGCGAACTGAAGCTTTCTTT,CSAVRTGRTEAFF
.,TRBD2,TRBV9,TRBJ2-1,TGTGCCAGCAGCGTCCTAGCGGGAGCTTCCAGTGAGCAGTTCTTC,CASSVLAGASSEQFF
.,.,TRBV4-3,TRBJ2-1,TGCGCCAGCAGCCAAGTATCAGGTGCGGGGTCTTACAATGAGCAGTTCTTC,CASSQVSGAGSYNEQFF
few,.,TRBV9,TRBJ1-2,TGTGCCAGCAGCGTAGAGGAGACAGGCTATGGCTACACCTTC,CASSVEETGYGYTF
.,.,TRBV7-2,TRBJ2-1,TGCGCCAGCAGCTTATCCGTCGTATACAATGAGCAGTTCTTC,CASSLSVVYNEQFF
few,TRBD1,TRBV25-1,TRBJ1-2,TGTGCCAGCATGGGACAGGGAGCTAACTATGGCTACACCTTC,CASMGQGANYGYTF
.,.,TRBV20-1,TRBJ2-7,TGCAGTGCCCTAGGCGGCGGGGCCGCCTACGAGCAGTACTTC,CSALGGGAAYEQYF
.,.,TRBV5-1,TRBJ1-6,TGCGCCAGCAGCCCGGATGGGGCTCGCTATGGTCCCCTCCACTTT,CASSPDGARYGPLHF
.,.,TRBV7-2,TRBJ1-1,TGTGCCAGCAGCTTAATACTTCGACAGAACACTGAAGCTTTCTTT,CASSLILRQNTEAFF
few,.,TRBV6-6,TRBJ2-7,TGTGCCAGCAGTTCCCCTCGGGCAGGTAACTACGAGCAGTACTTC,CASSSPRAGNYEQYF
many,.,TRBV7-2,TRBJ2-3,TGTGCCAGCAGCTTAGATCCCCCCCCGAGAGATACGCAGTATTTT,CASSLDPPPRDTQYF
many,TRBD2,TRBV7-2,TRBJ2-3,TGTGCCAGCAGCCGCAGAGGACTAGCGGGCACAGATACGCAGTATTTT,CASSRRGLAGTDTQYF
.,TRBD2,TRBV5-1,TRBJ2-1,TGCGCCAGCAGCGCGAGCGGGGGGCCAGGGGTCAATGAGCAGTTCTTC,CASSASGGPGVNEQFF
.,.,TRBV2,TRBJ2-1,TGTGCCAGCTTGTCGCGGTTAAGGGATCCCAATGAGCAGTTCTTC,CASLSRLRDPNEQFF
.,.,TRBV20-1,TRBJ2-1,TGCAGTGCTAGAGATCCGGGACTCTCTCGTAAACACAATGAGCAGTTCTTC,CSARDPGLSRKHNEQFF
once,.,TRBV9,TRBJ2-7,TGTGCCAGCAGCGTGAATCCAGGGTCCAATGAGCAGTACTTC,CASSVNPGSNEQYF
.,.,TRBV30,TRBJ1-4,TGTGCCTGGAAGGCCGTACTTAATGAAAAACTGTTTTTT,CAWKAVLNEKLFF
few,TRBD2,TRBV6-2/TRBV6-3,TRBJ2-5,TGTGCCAGCAGAACAACCCAGATGGGGGGGTCCCGAGGAGAGACCCAGTACTTC,CASRTTQMGGSRGETQYF
few,TRBD1,TRBV4-3,TRBJ2-1,TGCGCCAGCAGCCAACTTCCGTACGGGACAGCCTACAATGAGCAGTTCTTC,CASSQLPYGTAYNEQFF
.,.,TRBV10-3,TRBJ2-2,TGTGCCCTCAGGGGGGGGACGGGCGGCCGGGAGGAGCTGTTTTTT,CALRGGTGGREELFF
.,TRBD1,TRBV7-2,TRBJ2-3,TGTGCCAGCAGCTTAAGTAAGACAGGGGCAGATACGCAGTATTTT,CASSLSKTGADTQYF
few,.,TRBV6-2/TRBV6-3,TRBJ2-7,TGTGCCAGCAGTTCCTGGGACACTACCTACGAGCAGTACTTC,CASSSWDTTYEQYF
.,.,TRBV20-1,TRBJ1-2,TGCAGTGCTAATCCGACATCTTACTATGGCTACACCTTC,CSANPTSYYGYTF
few,.,TRBV7-2,TRBJ2-1,TGTGCCAGCAACTCAGGGCGGACTCTTAGTGAGCAGTTCTTC,CASNSGRTLSEQFF
.,TRBD1,TRBV12-3/TRBV12-4,TRBJ1-1,TGTGCCAGCAGTTTACGGCCAGGGGGTTCGGGCACTGAAGCTTTCTTT,CASSLRPGGSGTEAFF
.,.,TRBV29-1,TRBJ2-1,TGCAGCGTTGGGGCGGGTTACAATGAGCAGTTCTTC,CSVGAGYNEQFF
few,.,TRBV6-6,TRBJ1-5,TGTGCCAGCAGTTACCCCACAGGGCAGAGCAATCAGCCCCAGCATTTT,CASSYPTGQSNQPQHF
few,TRBD1,TRBV20-1,TRBJ1-6,TGCAGTGCTAGATCCAGGGGGCTAAGCAGAAATTCACCCCTCCACTTT,CSARSRGLSRNSPLHF
once,TRBD1,TRBV11-3,TRBJ1-2,TGTGCCAGCAGCTTAGTCGTCTTGGGACAGGCCTCCTTAGGGGGCTACACCTTC,CASSLVVLGQASLGGYTF
.,TRBD1,TRBV3-1,TRBJ1-6,TGTGCCAGCAGCGTCGGGACAGGGGATTCACCCCTCCACTTT,CASSVGTGDSPLHF
few,.,TRBV20-1,TRBJ2-4,TGCAGTGCCAGAGTACGACAGAAGAAAAACATTCAGTACTTC,CSARVRQKKNIQYF
.,TRBD1,TRBV29-1,TRBJ1-2,TGCAGCGTTGAGATTGGACAGGGGGTGGGAGGCTACACCTTC,CSVEIGQGVGGYTF
once,.,TRBV6-5,TRBJ2-2,TGTGCCAGCGGCCGACAGACCGGGGAGCTGTTTTTT,CASGRQTGELFF
few,.,TRBV24-1,TRBJ2-3,TGTGCCACCAGTGACGAGTCAGATACGCAGTATTTT,CATSDESDTQYF
.,.,TRBV7-3,TRBJ1-1,TGTGCCAGCAGCTTAACCGGACAAACTACTGAAGCTTTCTTT,CASSLTGQTTEAFF
.,.,TRBV2,TRBJ2-1,TGTGCCAGCAGTCTAGGGCCTGGGGAGTTCTTC,CASSLGPGEFF
.,.,TRBV7-2,TRBJ2-2,TGTGCCAGCAGCCCCCTAACCGGGGAGCTGTTTTTT,CASSPLTGELFF
few,.,TRBV6-2/TRBV6-3,TRBJ2-1,TGTGCCAGCAGCTCAGGACTTGGGACAAGTGAGCAGTTCTTC,CASSSGLGTSEQFF
.,TRBD2,TRBV9,TRBJ2-7,TGTGCCAGCAGCGTAGAGGCTAGCGGGGGACGGGAGCAGTACTTC,CASSVEASGGREQYF